This T cell receptor (beta chain) was sequenced for a study of memory CD8 T cells in hepatitis C reinfection. Study-level information: Reinfection meant HCV RNA positivity after two negatives ≥60 days apart. Between 55 and 20 weeks before reinfection detection, pre-reinfection samples were drawn. Study-wide results and limits: A handful of donors were too few for definitive public clonotype conclusions.

Concerning this clone itself: Its antigen is undetermined.

In germline, CDR1 is SEHNR, CDR2 FQNEAQ (reference sequence). The CDR3 spans 13 residues. With 7 bases removed from V and 1 base from J, the gap between germline ends came to 10 bases. This sample's time point: pre-reinfection, 55 to 20 weeks before reinfection detection. Sorted cells were sequenced directly ex vivo without any in vitro expansion. A couple of donors provided sorted CD3+ CD8+ CD45RO- naive CD8 T cells at all three reinfection time points. Assay: immunoSEQ multiplex PCR; the TCRdb copy retains only in-frame clones and omits some. The table lists just over 50,000 clones, around 92% of them singletons.

Sequences were obtained from naive CD8+ T cells sorted from blood. The chain links TRBV7-9 to TRBJ1-1; no clear D gene. The sequence came from a man aged 18 to 29 with hepatitis C virus infection. The CDR3 loop is CASIDIPNTEAFF. The CDR3 nucleotides are TGTGCCAGCATAGATATCCCGAACACTGAAGCTTTCTTT.